The 5 T cell receptor beta chains below come from one sample, sequenced in a study of blood T cell repertoires in COVID-19. The method was immunoSEQ multiplex PCR; TCRdb's version includes in-frame clones alone and lacks a portion of them. This table has fewer than 250,000 clones, roughly 80% appearing once. The sequenced material came from peripheral blood. Every receptor here comes from a man aged 55 to 70 with acute or convalescent COVID-19.

The chain combines TRBV27 with TRBJ1-2, with 7 bases identical to TRBD1. Germline CDR1 and CDR2: MNHEY and SMNVEV (reference sequence). This CDR3 has 17 residues. V was pared by 5 bases and J by 2 bases, with 14 bases of the junction left unmatched. DNA for the CDR3: TGTGCCAGCAGTGTGTTGGGGGACAGAACCACCAACTATGGCTACACCTTC. This sequence encodes CASSVLGDRTTNYGYTF.

Here the CDR3 DNA reads TGTGCCAGTCTCCGGGACAGCTCTTCCAATCAGCCCCAGCATTTT. Translation: CASLRDSSSNQPQHF. The genes are TRBV19 and TRBJ1-5; TRBD1 matches at 7 bases. Per the germline V gene, CDR1 is LNHDA and CDR2 is SQIVND (reference sequence). The CDR3 runs 15 residues. Trimming at V came to 8 bases and at J to 3 bases, leaving 10 bases not matched to a gene.

The chain uses TRBV6-2 or TRBV6-3 and TRBJ2-7; no definite D call. Germline CDR1 MNHEY, CDR2 SVGEGT. Trimming cost V 2 bases and J 2 bases, with 10 bases left between them. The CDR3 is made up of 14 amino acids. CDR3 region: CASSYTYGPYEQYF. The CDR3 DNA follows: TGTGCCAGCAGTTACACCTATGGGCCCTACGAGCAGTACTTC.

The chain joins TRBV7-2 to TRBJ1-2; D uncertain. Germline V gives CDR1 SGHTA, CDR2 FQGNSA. V lost 5 bases, J lost 0 bases, and 10 bases lay in between. CDR3 length equals 14 residues. CDR3 loop: CASSPPHSNYGYTF. CDR3 bases: TGTGCCAGCAGCCCCCCCCATTCTAACTATGGCTACACCTTC.

The chain recombines TRBV7-2 with TRBJ1-5, with TRBD1 matching over 9 bases. This CDR3 has 15 amino acids. Trimming removed 5 bases from V and 6 bases from J; junction bases left unmatched: 8. Germline CDR1 is SGHTA and CDR2 is FQGNSA. Written as DNA, the CDR3 is TGTGCCAGCAGCGGCACAGGGGGCGTTGGTCAGCCCCAGCATTTT. Translation: CASSGTGGVGQPQHF.